Below, 13 T cell receptor beta chains from the same sample are listed, as sequenced in a study of T cell responses to AZD1222 COVID-19 vaccine. Data came from immunoSEQ multiplex PCR; TCRdb stores just in-frame clones and leaves some out. The sample consists of tens of thousands of clones, 87% of them appearing once. This specimen was peripheral blood, taken 28 days after the second AZD1222 dose. The receptors were sampled from an adult who received the AZD1222 COVID-19 vaccine.

The count of this clone is one. This chain uses TRBV6-4 with TRBJ2-2, with unresolved D. The V and J ends lost 6 bases and 0 bases respectively, with 11 bases between them. CDR3 length equals 15 residues. CDR1 and CDR2 (germline): MRHNA, SNTAGT. CDR3 bases: TGTGCCAGCAGCCCCCGGACCGCGAACACCGGGGAGCTGTTTTTT. It translates to CASSPRTANTGELFF.

This rearrangement joins TRBV9 to TRBJ2-1; D is unclear. Trimming took 0 bases from V and 6 from J, leaving 10 bases between them. Per the germline V gene, CDR1 is SGDLS and CDR2 is YYNGEE. The CDR3 is 14 amino acids. CDR3 nucleotide sequence: TGTGCCAGCAGCGTAGAGAGTCAGCGCAATGAGCAGTTCTTC. Protein product: CASSVESQRNEQFF.

The chain links TRBV24-1 to TRBJ2-1, with unresolved D. Looked up from germline, CDR1 is KGHDR and CDR2 is SFDVKD. V was cut by 5 bases and J by 4 bases, with 8 bases left in between. The CDR3 length is 13 residues. The CDR3 sequence is CATSGARYNEQFF. For the CDR3, the DNA is TGTGCCACCAGTGGGGCGAGGTACAATGAGCAGTTCTTC.

The chain carries TRBV6-1 and TRBJ1-6; a possible D gene is TRBD1 (5 bases). Germline CDR1 reads MNHNS; CDR2 reads SASEGT. V lost 3 bases and J lost 9, with 15 bases in between. The CDR3 has 15 residues. The CDR3 bases are TGTGCCAGCAGTGAGGCCAGGGTGGGAGGTTCACCCCTCCACTTT. Translated, it gives CASSEARVGGSPLHF.

The chain employs TRBV11-2 and TRBJ1-3; D remains ambiguous. Trimming left V 1 base short and J 1 base short, with 8 bases between. Germline values: CDR1 SGHAT, CDR2 FQNNGV. This CDR3 is 15 amino acids long. For the CDR3, the DNA is TGTGCCAGCAGCTTAGTCTGGGGTTCTGGAAACACCATATATTTT. It specifies CASSLVWGSGNTIYF.

V usage is TRBV13 and J usage is TRBJ2-3; 8 positions match TRBD1. The V segment lost 1 base and the J segment 4 bases; nucleotides outside the gene matches: 7. CDR1 and CDR2 from the germline V gene are PRHDT and FYEKMQ (reference sequence). The CDR3 length is 16 residues. CDR3: CASSLAAGGGSDTQYF. As DNA, the CDR3 is TGTGCCAGCAGCTTAGCGGCAGGGGGCGGTTCAGATACGCAGTATTTT.

This chain joins TRBV25-1 and TRBJ2-2; 10 positions match TRBD1. The germline gives CDR1 MGHDK, CDR2 SYGVNS. The V segment lost 3 bases and the J segment 2 bases; nucleotides outside the gene matches: 9. The CDR3 has 18 residues. CDR3 sequence: CASSDVYGQGGNTGELFF. The CDR3 DNA reads as TGTGCCAGCAGTGATGTTTACGGACAGGGGGGTAACACCGGGGAGCTGTTTTTT.

The chain combines TRBV28 with TRBJ2-1; 8 nucleotides agree with TRBD2. The CDR3 contains 13 residues. Trimming cost V 7 bases and J 4 bases; bases outside gene matches: 3. Germline-derived CDR1 and CDR2 are MDHEN and SYDVKM. CDR3 amino acids: CASNGRVYNEQFF. CDR3 DNA: TGTGCCAGCAACGGGAGGGTTTACAATGAGCAGTTCTTC.

The rearrangement uses TRBV5-5 and TRBJ1-4; 8 nucleotides match TRBD1. The CDR3 contains 15 residues. V lost 4 bases to trimming and J lost 3 bases; unmatched junction nucleotides: 5. Germline-derived CDR1 and CDR2 are SGHKS and YYEKEE (reference sequence). The CDR3 DNA reads TGTGCCAGCAGCATAGGACAGGGATCTAATGAAAAACTGTTTTTT. It yields the protein CASSIGQGSNEKLFF.

The genes are TRBV19 and TRBJ2-3; D might be TRBD2 (5 bases). From germline, CDR1 is LNHDA and CDR2 SQIVND (reference sequence). The CDR3 spans 12 residues. V shed 1 base and J shed 6 bases, with 5 bases lying between them. The CDR3 nucleotides are TGTGCCAGTAGTATAGGCGGGGATACGCAGTATTTT. It specifies CASSIGGDTQYF.

V and J are TRBV5-6 and TRBJ2-2, with D uncertain. V lost 0 bases, J lost 1 base, and 7 bases lay in between. Looked up from germline, CDR1 is SGHDT and CDR2 is YYEEEE. The CDR3 has 15 amino acids. CDR3 coding DNA: TGTGCCAGCAGCTTGGGTCCAGGGAACACCGGGGAGCTGTTTTTT. This gives the protein CASSLGPGNTGELFF.

The J gene is TRBJ2-1, the V gene TRBV11-2, with a possible D match to TRBD2 (5 bases). V was clipped by 3 bases and J by 0 bases, with 21 bases between them. The CDR3 spans 19 residues. Germline CDR1 and CDR2: SGHAT and FQNNGV. The CDR3 bases are TGTGCCAGCAGCTTGACCACCCCTTTAGCGAGCCGCTCCTACAATGAGCAGTTCTTC. It is translated as CASSLTTPLASRSYNEQFF.

The J gene is TRBJ2-7, the V gene TRBV5-4, with 7 bases that match TRBD1. The CDR3 covers 14 residues. The germline gives CDR1 SGHNT, CDR2 YYREEE (reference sequence). The J segment lost 3 bases and the V segment lost 0 bases, leaving 3 bases of the junction unmatched. CDR3 sequence reads: CASSLAGQNYEQYF. CDR3 bases: TGTGCCAGCAGCTTGGCGGGACAGAACTACGAGCAGTACTTC. The variable domain in full, completed from reference TRBV5-4 and TRBJ2-7, reads ETGVTQSPTHLIKTRGQQVTLRCSSQSGHNTVSWYQQALGQGPQFIFQYYREEENGRGNFPPRFSGLQFPNYSSELNVNALELDDSALYLCASSLAGQNYEQYFGPGTRLTVT.